Following are 7 T cell receptor beta chains from one sample sequenced in a study of blood T cell repertoires in COVID-19. Profiled with immunoSEQ multiplex PCR; TCRdb holds only in-frame clones, not every one. The sample shows fewer than 300,000 clones, roughly 93% of them seen only once. The sequencing sample was made of PBMCs or T cells enriched from blood (not recorded which). The receptors stem from a woman in her 40s with acute COVID-19.

CDR3 nucleotides: TGTGCCTGGACCCAGGGGCTTTTCTATGGCTACACCTTC. Encoded protein: CAWTQGLFYGYTF. The gene calls are TRBV30 and TRBJ1-2; perhaps TRBD1 as D (6 bases). Trimming pared 4 bases from V and 4 bases from J, leaving 13 bases between. CDR1 and CDR2 (germline): GTSNPN, SVGIG (reference sequence). This CDR3 has 13 amino acids.

This clone has only a few counts. J is TRBJ2-7 and V is TRBV5-4; 12 bases are shared with TRBD1. Germline CDR1 and CDR2: SGHNT and YYREEE (reference sequence). With V trimmed by 0 bases and J by 6 bases, 4 bases remained unmatched. This CDR3 region has 15 residues. The CDR3 reads CASSLAGTGGGEQYF. CDR3 sequence (DNA): TGTGCCAGCAGCTTGGCCGGGACAGGGGGCGGCGAGCAGTACTTC.

The chain links TRBV30 to TRBJ1-6, with TRBD1 matching 11 bases. This CDR3 is 13 amino acids long. V dropped 5 bases and J dropped 7; count of bases not matched to a gene: 1. CDR1 is GTSNPN and CDR2 is SVGIG in the germline V gene (reference sequence). The CDR3 spells CAWGQGANSPLHF. CDR3 coding DNA: TGTGCCTGGGGACAGGGGGCGAATTCACCCCTCCACTTT.

The rearrangement joins TRBV7-6 to TRBJ2-3, with 7 bases matching TRBD2. The CDR3 runs 16 residues. Trimming cost V 0 bases and J 4 bases; bases outside gene matches: 7. The V gene's germline CDR1 is SGHVS and CDR2 FNYEAQ. The CDR3 is CASSLARQRGSDTQYF. For the CDR3, the DNA is TGTGCCAGCAGCTTAGCGAGACAGCGGGGATCAGATACGCAGTATTTT.

V and J are TRBV27 and TRBJ2-7; D may be TRBD1 (5 bases). Trimming pared 4 bases from V and 0 bases from J, leaving 13 bases between. CDR3 length: 15 residues. Germline lookup yields CDR1 MNHEY and CDR2 SMNVEV (reference sequence). This chain's CDR3 is CASSSYLRDSYEQYF. In nucleotides, the CDR3 is TGTGCCAGCAGTTCCTACCTCAGGGACTCCTACGAGCAGTACTTC.

V and J are TRBV6-6 and TRBJ1-5, with 9 positions matching TRBD1. In germline, CDR1 is MNHNY, CDR2 SVGAGI (reference sequence). The CDR3 has 15 amino acids. The junction had 7 bases not matched to a gene; V was cut back by 7 bases and J by 3 bases. CDR3 in DNA: TGTGCCAGCAATCCGGGACAGGGACCCAATCAGCCCCAGCATTTT. As protein: CASNPGQGPNQPQHF.

The gene calls are TRBV18 and TRBJ2-2; D gene uncertain. The CDR3 consists of 13 residues. Germline V gives CDR1 KGHSH, CDR2 LQKENI. V was pared by 5 bases and J by 5 bases, with 9 bases between. This chain's CDR3 is CASSKRGTGELFF. In DNA, the CDR3 is TGTGCCAGCTCAAAACGAGGTACCGGGGAGCTGTTTTTT. Full variable domain (rest looked up from reference TRBV18 and TRBJ2-2): NAGVMQNPRHLVRRRGQEARLRCSPMKGHSHVYWYRQLPEEGLKFMVYLQKENIIDESGMPKERFSAEFPKEGPSILRIQQVVRGDSAAYFCASSKRGTGELFFGEGSRLTVL.